These T cell receptor beta chains were read from a single sample in a study of beta chain features in type 1 diabetes. Here immunoSEQ multiplex PCR was the method, and the copy in TCRdb shows in-frame clones only, minus some. The sample lists about 99,000 clones; approximately 30% were seen once. Sequenced input: central memory CD4+ T cells from blood. These receptors were obtained from a woman aged 18-29 years with type 1 diabetes. CDR3s include the opening cysteine and the closing phenylalanine or tryptophan. D genes are given only for firm matches. Rows may omit the clone size; those that give it use once, few, many or a size class.

cdr3_nt cdr3_aa d_call j_call v_call clone_size
TGTGCCAGCAGTTTCGAGGGTAGAGATACGCAGTATTTT CASSFEGRDTQYF . TRBJ2-3 TRBV28 .
TGCAGCGTTGGACAGGGGGCTTTTCAGCCCCAGCATTTT CSVGQGAFQPQHF TRBD1 TRBJ1-5 TRBV29-1 .
TGTGCCAGCAGTTTCCTATCCTACTCCCGGGACAGAATCACCGGGGAGCTGTTTTTT CASSFLSYSRDRITGELFF TRBD1 TRBJ2-2 TRBV27 few
TGTGCCAGCAGAGACAGCGGGAGTGCGTGGGGTACGCAGTATTTT CASRDSGSAWGTQYF TRBD2 TRBJ2-3 TRBV2 few
TGTGCCAGCAGTTACGCGTATCGCTATGGCTACACCTTC CASSYAYRYGYTF . TRBJ1-2 TRBV6-5 few
TGTGCCAGCAGCCCCGGACAGGCCCAAGAAGAGACCCAGTACTTC CASSPGQAQEETQYF TRBD1 TRBJ2-5 TRBV7-2 .
TGTGCCAGCAGCCCCACCTTCGGGACTAATGAAAAACTGTTTTTT CASSPTFGTNEKLFF . TRBJ1-4 TRBV7-2 .
TGTGCCAGCAGCCGCGGACTAAACATTCAGTACTTC CASSRGLNIQYF . TRBJ2-4 TRBV5-6 .
TGTGCCAGCAGCCCTCGGACAGGGTATAATGAAAAACTGTTTTTT CASSPRTGYNEKLFF TRBD1 TRBJ1-4 TRBV7-6 .
TGTGCCTGGAGTGCGAGGAACACCGGGGAGCTGTTTTTT CAWSARNTGELFF . TRBJ2-2 TRBV30 .
TGCGCCAGCAGCTTCGGGGGGAACACTGAAGCTTTCTTT CASSFGGNTEAFF . TRBJ1-1 TRBV5-1 .
TGTGCCAGCAGTGAAGACAGGGGCGATCAGCCCCAGCATTTT CASSEDRGDQPQHF TRBD1 TRBJ1-5 TRBV2 .
TGTGCCAGCAGCGGAAGCCTGGGACTAGCGGGAGCGAACACCGGGGAGCTGTTTTTT CASSGSLGLAGANTGELFF TRBD2 TRBJ2-2 TRBV9 .
TGCGCCAGCAGCCAACGGCAGGGGGCCGGTACCGGGGAGCTGTTTTTT CASSQRQGAGTGELFF TRBD1 TRBJ2-2 TRBV4-3 few
TGTGCCAACCCTCCTCAGGGAATCGGTTCACCCCTCCACTTT CANPPQGIGSPLHF . TRBJ1-6 TRBV21-1 .
TGTGCCAGCAGCTTAAAACAGGGTCGCACTGAAGCTTTCTTT CASSLKQGRTEAFF . TRBJ1-1 TRBV7-9 few
TGTGCCAGCAGCGTAGGAGGGCTACACAACAATGAGCAGTTCTTC CASSVGGLHNNEQFF . TRBJ2-1 TRBV9 .
TGTGCCAGCTCACCCGGACTAGCGGGATCTGGGGCCAACGTCCTGACTTTC CASSPGLAGSGANVLTF TRBD2 TRBJ2-6 TRBV18 few
TGTGCCAGCACTCCTTGGGGGCGGGATGAAAAACTGTTTTTT CASTPWGRDEKLFF . TRBJ1-4 TRBV7-9 .
TGTGCCAGCAGCCAAAGCGGGGTGGGCACTGAAGCTTTCTTT CASSQSGVGTEAFF . TRBJ1-1 TRBV7-9 once
TGTGCCAGTAGTATGGGACAGGGGACGGCCTATGGCTACACCTTC CASSMGQGTAYGYTF TRBD1 TRBJ1-2 TRBV19 .
TGCAGCGCCCGAGGGACAGGGGGGGGATACGAGCAGTACTTC CSARGTGGGYEQYF TRBD1 TRBJ2-7 TRBV29-1 .
TGTGCCAGCAGCATAACTAGCGGGAGAGGGGGGCACACAGATACGCAGTATTTT CASSITSGRGGHTDTQYF TRBD2 TRBJ2-3 TRBV7-8 few
TGTGCCAGCAGTATAACCGGGACAGGGTGGGGCTCTGGGGCCAACGTCCTGACTTTC CASSITGTGWGSGANVLTF TRBD1 TRBJ2-6 TRBV28 .
TGTGCCAGCAAGACAGCCCGGGACAGCTCTACAACTAATGAAAAACTGTTTTTT CASKTARDSSTTNEKLFF TRBD1 TRBJ1-4 TRBV27 .
TGTGCCAGCAGTCCCCGGGTCGAGCAGTACTTC CASSPRVEQYF . TRBJ2-7 TRBV28 .
TGTGCCAGCAGCTCCGGGACTAGCGGGAGGAGAGATACGCAGTATTTT CASSSGTSGRRDTQYF TRBD2 TRBJ2-3 TRBV7-2 .
TGTGCCTGGAGTGTAAGGGGATCGGGCTATGGCTACACCTTC CAWSVRGSGYGYTF . TRBJ1-2 TRBV30 .
TGTGCCAGCAGTTTAGGGGGGATGGCTGGAGGCACTGAAGCTTTCTTT CASSLGGMAGGTEAFF . TRBJ1-1 TRBV28 .
TGTGCCAGTAGTATAACTAGCGGGAGTCGAGAGGCCAAAAACATTCAGTACTTC CASSITSGSREAKNIQYF TRBD2 TRBJ2-4 TRBV19 .
TGTGCCAGCAGTGTACAGACAGGGCAAGGCTACACCTTC CASSVQTGQGYTF TRBD1 TRBJ1-2 TRBV7-9 few
TGTGCCAGCAGCTTAGCGCTAACGGGGGGAATTAGCATTCAGTACTTC CASSLALTGGISIQYF TRBD2 TRBJ2-4 TRBV7-2 few
TGTGCCAGCAGCCCAGGGGATCTAGCCAAAAACATTCAGTACTTC CASSPGDLAKNIQYF . TRBJ2-4 TRBV7-2 .
TGTGCCAGCAGCCGAAGAGCGGATTATTATGGCTACACCTTC CASSRRADYYGYTF . TRBJ1-2 TRBV11-3 .
TGTGCCAGCAGCCCAGCAGGGGGTAGCGGGACCACCGGGGAGCTGTTTTTT CASSPAGGSGTTGELFF . TRBJ2-2 TRBV7-2 .
TGCGCCAGCAGCTTTAGTGCCACCGGGGAGCTGTTTTTT CASSFSATGELFF . TRBJ2-2 TRBV5-1 .
TGTGCCAGCAGCTTGTATGGTCCGGGACAGCTTGCTTTCTTT CASSLYGPGQLAFF TRBD1 TRBJ1-1 TRBV11-3 .
TGCGCCAGCAGCTTTACAGGGATGAACACTGAAGCTTTCTTT CASSFTGMNTEAFF . TRBJ1-1 TRBV5-1 .
TGTGCCAGCAGCCCCGGTAGGCAGGGGGCTGGCTACACCTTC CASSPGRQGAGYTF TRBD1 TRBJ1-2 TRBV7-2 .
TGTGCCACCAGCAGAGATCGGGGAGTAGGGGAGACCCAGTACTTC CATSRDRGVGETQYF . TRBJ2-5 TRBV15 once
TGTGCCACTCGGACAGGAAATACCTACGAGCAGTACTTC CATRTGNTYEQYF TRBD1 TRBJ2-7 TRBV28 .
TGTGCCAGCAGTGAATCAGGGGCGGTTCAAGAGACCCAGTACTTC CASSESGAVQETQYF . TRBJ2-5 TRBV2 once
TGTGCCAGCAGCTTAGTTTGGACTAGCGGCGATACCGGGGAGCTGTTTTTT CASSLVWTSGDTGELFF TRBD2 TRBJ2-2 TRBV7-8 few
TGTGCCAGCAGCGTAGAACAGTTTCTGGGCGATGAGCAGTTCTTC CASSVEQFLGDEQFF . TRBJ2-1 TRBV9 few
TGTGCCTGTACTACTCTGACAGGGGGGTCCAACGAGCAGTACTTC CACTTLTGGSNEQYF TRBD1 TRBJ2-7 TRBV30 few
TGTGCCAGTAGCCCGGGACAGGGAAGGAGTCAGCCCCAGCATTTT CASSPGQGRSQPQHF TRBD1 TRBJ1-5 TRBV19 .
TGTGCCAGCAGTTCCCTAAGCCTAGGAGATACGCAGTATTTT CASSSLSLGDTQYF . TRBJ2-3 TRBV27 .
TGTGCCTGGACCTTCGGAGCTCCAGATACGCAGTATTTT CAWTFGAPDTQYF . TRBJ2-3 TRBV30 few
TGTGCCTGGAGTGTTGAGGGGGCCGGCAACTATGGCTACACCTTC CAWSVEGAGNYGYTF TRBD1 TRBJ1-2 TRBV30 .
TGCGCCAGCTCCGGGAGTAGCGATGAGCAGTTCTTC CASSGSSDEQFF . TRBJ2-1 TRBV5-1 .